The 8 T cell receptor beta chains presented below share a single source sample, sequenced in a study of blood T cells in healthy people across ages. A second PCR of about 6 to 12 cycles used a sample-barcoded 5' primer and a J-beta primer mix. TCRdb recomputed calls from the 5' RACE reads with MiXCR, one row per CDR3 protein. The repertoire has 540,000 or so distinct CDR3 sequences, under 55% of them found once; the top ten carry just under 25%. Specimen: blood. The receptors come from a man aged 80 or over in good health.

J is TRBJ1-4 and V is TRBV10-3; tentatively, D is TRBD1 (6 bases). CDR3 length: 13 residues. The germline V and J ends were trimmed by 7 bases and 6 bases, with 12 bases remaining between them. Germline V CDR1 and CDR2: ENHRY, SYGVKD. The CDR3 nucleotides read TGTGCCATCAACCGACAGGCAGATGAAAAACTGTTTTTT. The encoded protein is CAINRQADEKLFF.

The chain joins TRBV9 to TRBJ2-1; 10 nucleotides match TRBD2. The germline V gene encodes CDR1 SGDLS and CDR2 YYNGEE. The CDR3 has 13 amino acids. J gave up 9 bases and V 4 bases, and 4 bases lay outside the gene matches. The CDR3 is CASSKLAGSEQFF. The CDR3 nucleotides are TGTGCCAGCAGCAAACTAGCGGGGAGTGAGCAGTTCTTC.

In this sample, this clonotype turned up a few times. The V gene is TRBV12-3 or TRBV12-4, the J gene TRBJ2-5; D is ambiguous. The V and J ends lost 5 bases and 3 bases respectively, with 7 bases between them. The CDR3 sequence is 12 residues long. In DNA, the CDR3 is TGTGCCAGCAGTACGGTCGAAGAGACCCAGTACTTC. Its protein product is CASSTVEETQYF.

The V gene is TRBV7-2, the J gene TRBJ2-2; 8 nucleotides agree with TRBD2. Germline values: CDR1 SGHTA, CDR2 FQGNSA. This CDR3 has 15 residues. J gave up 3 bases and V 5 bases, and 5 bases lay outside the gene matches. DNA of the CDR3: TGTGCCAGCAGCCAAGCGGGAGCAGACACCGGGGAGCTGTTTTTT. As protein: CASSQAGADTGELFF.

This clonotype was seen a few times. The gene calls are TRBV9 and TRBJ2-4; a possible D gene is TRBD2 (5 bases). The CDR3 sequence is 14 residues long. With 4 bases removed from V and 15 bases from J, the gap between germline ends came to 23 bases. Germline values: CDR1 SGDLS, CDR2 YYNGEE. CDR3 sequence (DNA): TGTGCCAGCAGCACTAGGGTGGACGTCTCCCACTTGTACTTC. Translated, it gives CASSTRVDVSHLYF.

The rearrangement links TRBV9 to TRBJ2-3, with D unclear. In germline, CDR1 is SGDLS, CDR2 YYNGEE. With 2 bases removed from V and 0 bases from J, the gap between germline ends came to 10 bases. This CDR3 is 15 amino acids long. CDR3 residues: CASSVSQGSTDTQYF. In DNA, the CDR3 is TGTGCCAGCAGCGTCTCTCAAGGGAGCACAGATACGCAGTATTTT.

The V call is TRBV5-1, the J call TRBJ2-3; 7 nucleotides match TRBD2. The length of the CDR3 is 16 residues. V was clipped by 3 bases and J by 2 bases; unmatched bases: 9. Germline V CDR1 and CDR2: SGHRS, YFSETQ. The CDR3 coding sequence is TGCGCCAGCAGCTCCTCGGGGGGAACGGACACAGATACGCAGTATTTT. It yields the protein CASSSSGGTDTDTQYF.

The chain links TRBV4-2 to TRBJ2-3; D uncertain. The CDR3 is made up of 12 amino acids. Germline CDR1 LGHNA, CDR2 YNFKEQ. V lost 6 bases to trimming and J lost 14 bases, with 18 bases between them. CDR3 amino acids: CASRIHDGYAYF. For the CDR3, the DNA is TGTGCCAGCAGGATACACGACGGATACGCGTATTTT.